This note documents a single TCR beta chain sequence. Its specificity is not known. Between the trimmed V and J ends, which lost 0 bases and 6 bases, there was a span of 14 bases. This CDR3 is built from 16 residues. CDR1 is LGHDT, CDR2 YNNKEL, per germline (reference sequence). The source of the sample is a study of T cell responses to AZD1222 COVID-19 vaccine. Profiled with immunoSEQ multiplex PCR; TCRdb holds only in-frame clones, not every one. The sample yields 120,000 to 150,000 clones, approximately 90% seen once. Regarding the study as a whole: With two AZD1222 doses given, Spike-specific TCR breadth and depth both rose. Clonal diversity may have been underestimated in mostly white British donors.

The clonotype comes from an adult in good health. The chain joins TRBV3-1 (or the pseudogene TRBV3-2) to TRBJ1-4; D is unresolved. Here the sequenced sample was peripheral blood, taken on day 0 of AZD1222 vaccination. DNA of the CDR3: TGTGCCAGCAGCCAAGATTTGAGGGTGGGAGATGAAAAACTGTTTTTT. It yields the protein CASSQDLRVGDEKLFF.